This TCR beta chain was recovered during a study of blood T cells in healthy people across ages. Concerning this clonotype: Its target is not known.

The CDR3 totals 14 residues. The V and J ends lost 4 bases and 5 bases respectively, with 14 bases between them. The germline gives CDR1 LGHDT, CDR2 YNNKEL (reference sequence). Using a J-beta primer mix together with a sample-barcoded 5' primer, a second PCR was run for roughly 6 to 12 cycles. TCRdb re-called the 5' RACE reads through MiXCR, storing one row per CDR3 protein. The data hold over 1,300,000 distinct CDR3 sequences, with approximately 59% observed a single time. General observations from the study: The recorded TCR beta diversity per million T cells decreased in a roughly linear manner with age. Long-lived donors exceeded aged donors in naive CD4+ cells and diversity.

Sample donors were healthy Caucasian individuals that came from Russia, aged 6 to 90. The sample, around 10 milliliters of peripheral blood, was drawn from each donor. Sample: blood. This clonotype originated in a young man in good health. The chain joins TRBV3-1 to TRBJ1-1; a weak D match, TRBD1 (6 bases). CDR3 region: CASSPPWGQTEAFF. The CDR3 DNA reads as TGTGCCAGCAGCCCCCCTTGGGGGCAGACTGAAGCTTTCTTT.